Listed below are T cell receptor beta chains from one sample, sequenced in a study of Graves' ophthalmopathy and Graves' hyperthyroidism. One entry per CDR3 protein results from TCRdb running MiXCR on the multiplex PCR reads. The sample contains 500,000 to 800,000 distinct CDR3 sequences, about 40% of which appear only once. Sample: peripheral blood. All receptors derive from an adult man with Graves' ophthalmopathy. Each CDR3 is given with its conserved first and last residue. A D gene is named only where the DNA matches it firmly. Clone size is given for some rows only: seen once, a few or many times, or a class if the clone is expanded.

j_call: TRBJ2-5
clone_size: few
d_call: .
v_call: TRBV3-1
cdr3_aa: CASSQGSREETQYF
cdr3_nt: TGTGCCAGCAGCCAAGGTTCGCGCGAAGAGACCCAGTACTTC

j_call: TRBJ1-2
clone_size: many
d_call: TRBD1
v_call: TRBV11-2
cdr3_aa: CASSLARGPGYTF
cdr3_nt: TGTGCCAGCAGCTTAGCCAGGGGGCCCGGCTACACCTTC

j_call: TRBJ1-2
clone_size: .
d_call: TRBD1
v_call: TRBV7-9
cdr3_aa: CASSLGSDREGGHTF
cdr3_nt: TGTGCCAGCAGCTTAGGTTCCGACAGGGAAGGTGGCCACACCTTC

j_call: TRBJ2-7
clone_size: many
d_call: TRBD1
v_call: TRBV7-9
cdr3_aa: CASSSTILQGVSYEQYF
cdr3_nt: TGTGCCAGCAGCTCCACGATCCTACAGGGGGTCTCCTACGAGCAGTACTTC

j_call: TRBJ1-4
clone_size: many
d_call: .
v_call: TRBV4-3
cdr3_aa: CASSQDVAGSTNEKLFF
cdr3_nt: TGCGCCAGCAGCCAAGACGTCGCAGGGTCAACTAATGAAAAACTGTTTTTT

j_call: TRBJ1-2
clone_size: .
d_call: .
v_call: TRBV25-1
cdr3_aa: CASSGTNPAAGLKTGYTF
cdr3_nt: TGTGCCAGCAGTGGGACGAATCCCGCGGCGGGGTTAAAAACTGGCTACACCTTC

j_call: TRBJ1-2
clone_size: few
d_call: .
v_call: TRBV12-3/TRBV12-4
cdr3_aa: CASRESGLGVYGYTF
cdr3_nt: TGTGCCAGCAGAGAATCAGGGCTGGGGGTTTATGGCTACACCTTC

j_call: TRBJ1-1
clone_size: few
d_call: TRBD1
v_call: TRBV2
cdr3_aa: CAGTDQAEAFF
cdr3_nt: TGTGCCGGGACAGATCAGGCTGAAGCTTTCTTT

j_call: TRBJ1-1
clone_size: once
d_call: .
v_call: TRBV5-1
cdr3_aa: CASSLDGNGYTEAFF
cdr3_nt: TGCGCCAGCAGCTTGGACGGCAATGGGTACACTGAAGCTTTCTTT

j_call: TRBJ1-2
clone_size: .
d_call: .
v_call: TRBV20-1
cdr3_aa: CSASLLSGGYTF
cdr3_nt: TGCAGTGCTAGTCTCCTTTCCGGGGGCTACACCTTC

j_call: TRBJ1-2
clone_size: .
d_call: .
v_call: TRBV10-2
cdr3_aa: CASSELVSSGNTF
cdr3_nt: TGCGCCAGCAGTGAATTGGTGAGCTCTGGAAACACCTTC

j_call: TRBJ1-5
clone_size: few
d_call: .
v_call: TRBV30
cdr3_aa: CAWSDQSNQPQHF
cdr3_nt: TGTGCCTGGAGTGACCAAAGCAATCAGCCCCAGCATTTT

j_call: TRBJ2-7
clone_size: many
d_call: .
v_call: TRBV5-1
cdr3_aa: CASSLAPTVDSEQYF
cdr3_nt: TGCGCCAGCAGCTTGGCGCCAACGGTTGACAGCGAGCAGTACTTC

j_call: TRBJ1-5
clone_size: few
d_call: TRBD1
v_call: TRBV6-6
cdr3_aa: CASSEVTGAAGQPQHF
cdr3_nt: TGTGCCAGCAGTGAGGTGACAGGGGCTGCTGGTCAGCCCCAGCATTTT